The rows below give T cell receptor beta chains drawn from one sample of a study of T cells in Graves' hyperthyroidism and ophthalmopathy. MiXCR, run by TCRdb on the multiplex PCR reads, gives a single entry per CDR3 protein. The sample lists 350,000 to 450,000 distinct CDR3 sequences; 11% to 15% were seen once. Source material: blood. These receptors were obtained from a man over 45 with Graves' ophthalmopathy. CDR3s include the opening cysteine and the closing phenylalanine or tryptophan. The order of the fields is CDR3 protein, CDR3 length, D gene, V gene, J gene. The D gene is left open where the match is weak.

CDR3: CASSTSTVSYEQYF
length: 14
D: -
V: TRBV6-1
J: TRBJ2-7

CDR3: CSSNGRSTEAFF
length: 12
D: -
V: TRBV29-1
J: TRBJ1-1

CDR3: CASSERQGALNTEAFF
length: 16
D: TRBD1
V: TRBV2
J: TRBJ1-1

CDR3: CASSPSTGLNSPLHF
length: 15
D: -
V: TRBV9
J: TRBJ1-6

CDR3: CASSEEREVTEQFF
length: 14
D: TRBD2
V: TRBV6-1
J: TRBJ2-1

CDR3: CASSPDSGRAKTQYF
length: 15
D: TRBD2
V: TRBV7-2
J: TRBJ2-5

CDR3: CSGSGSADYEQYF
length: 13
D: TRBD2
V: TRBV20-1
J: TRBJ2-7

CDR3: CASSLTLQGGEQYF
length: 14
D: -
V: TRBV5-1
J: TRBJ2-7

CDR3: CASSLLLLGYTEAFF
length: 15
D: -
V: TRBV19
J: TRBJ1-1

CDR3: CASRDRGSNSEQFF
length: 14
D: TRBD1
V: TRBV3-1
J: TRBJ2-1

CDR3: CASSLGGGTYSYEQYF
length: 16
D: -
V: TRBV13
J: TRBJ2-7

CDR3: CASTPLSGGGLDTEAFF
length: 17
D: TRBD1
V: TRBV19
J: TRBJ1-1

CDR3: CATSEAGTGKGYTF
length: 14
D: TRBD1
V: TRBV24-1
J: TRBJ1-2

CDR3: CASRVTDTQYF
length: 11
D: -
V: TRBV28
J: TRBJ2-3

CDR3: CASSLGLAGPGELFF
length: 15
D: TRBD2
V: TRBV12-3/TRBV12-4
J: TRBJ2-2

CDR3: CATSAPWEEQFF
length: 12
D: -
V: TRBV24-1
J: TRBJ2-1

CDR3: CASSRFIGTGDNTEAFF
length: 17
D: TRBD1
V: TRBV27
J: TRBJ1-1

CDR3: CSASPHRGFYNEQFF
length: 15
D: TRBD1
V: TRBV20-1
J: TRBJ2-1

CDR3: CASIGGSEQFF
length: 11
D: -
V: TRBV19
J: TRBJ2-1

CDR3: CASSRPGLAGGLFEQYF
length: 17
D: TRBD2
V: TRBV7-9
J: TRBJ2-7

CDR3: CASSTTGDPRSPLHF
length: 15
D: -
V: TRBV27
J: TRBJ1-6

CDR3: CASSYSGTGLTDTQYF
length: 16
D: -
V: TRBV6-5
J: TRBJ2-3

CDR3: CASSATSGDTDTQYF
length: 15
D: TRBD2
V: TRBV2
J: TRBJ2-3

CDR3: CSASRPLAGETDTQYF
length: 16
D: TRBD2
V: TRBV20-1
J: TRBJ2-3

CDR3: CASTRTVSGANVLTF
length: 15
D: -
V: TRBV27
J: TRBJ2-6

CDR3: CASSEWTSGADANTGELFF
length: 19
D: TRBD2
V: TRBV10-1
J: TRBJ2-2

CDR3: CASSSRKVGNEQFF
length: 14
D: -
V: TRBV7-8
J: TRBJ2-1

CDR3: CASSLRASASYSYEQYF
length: 17
D: -
V: TRBV6-1
J: TRBJ2-7

CDR3: CSARAQGGNTIYF
length: 13
D: -
V: TRBV20-1
J: TRBJ1-3

CDR3: CASSVEVGNNEQFF
length: 14
D: -
V: TRBV9
J: TRBJ2-1

CDR3: CASFPDGLRTEAFF
length: 14
D: -
V: TRBV18
J: TRBJ1-1

CDR3: CASSFVWEGTEQFF
length: 14
D: TRBD2
V: TRBV28
J: TRBJ2-1

CDR3: CASSERDSIGADEQFF
length: 16
D: TRBD1
V: TRBV2
J: TRBJ2-1

CDR3: CSALGHFYEQYF
length: 12
D: -
V: TRBV20-1
J: TRBJ2-7

CDR3: CASSYNRVGSTDTQYF
length: 16
D: -
V: TRBV13
J: TRBJ2-3

CDR3: CASSRTRQVEKLFF
length: 14
D: -
V: TRBV11-2
J: TRBJ1-4

CDR3: CASSISSGYEQYF
length: 13
D: TRBD2
V: TRBV19
J: TRBJ2-7

CDR3: CASSLGDDKSEAFF
length: 14
D: -
V: TRBV5-1
J: TRBJ1-1

CDR3: CASSIGGTLQETQYF
length: 15
D: -
V: TRBV19
J: TRBJ2-5

CDR3: CASSPPGVMNTEAFF
length: 15
D: -
V: TRBV2
J: TRBJ1-1

CDR3: CASGPGHDTGELFF
length: 14
D: -
V: TRBV2
J: TRBJ2-2

CDR3: CASSSNTGITEASF
length: 14
D: -
V: TRBV11-2
J: TRBJ1-1

CDR3: CASSLGTLAPQYF
length: 13
D: -
V: TRBV28
J: TRBJ2-5

CDR3: CATSDSYGAADTQYF
length: 15
D: -
V: TRBV24-1
J: TRBJ2-3

CDR3: CASRETGINIQYF
length: 13
D: TRBD1
V: TRBV6-1
J: TRBJ2-4

CDR3: CASSLDLANGNIQYF
length: 15
D: -
V: TRBV11-2
J: TRBJ2-4

CDR3: CATSEVSPDTQYF
length: 13
D: -
V: TRBV24-1
J: TRBJ2-3

CDR3: CASSLGQGPQETQYF
length: 15
D: TRBD1
V: TRBV28
J: TRBJ2-5

CDR3: CASSIGLAGGLDTQYF
length: 16
D: TRBD2
V: TRBV19
J: TRBJ2-3

CDR3: CASSPLPDEQYF
length: 12
D: -
V: TRBV19
J: TRBJ2-7